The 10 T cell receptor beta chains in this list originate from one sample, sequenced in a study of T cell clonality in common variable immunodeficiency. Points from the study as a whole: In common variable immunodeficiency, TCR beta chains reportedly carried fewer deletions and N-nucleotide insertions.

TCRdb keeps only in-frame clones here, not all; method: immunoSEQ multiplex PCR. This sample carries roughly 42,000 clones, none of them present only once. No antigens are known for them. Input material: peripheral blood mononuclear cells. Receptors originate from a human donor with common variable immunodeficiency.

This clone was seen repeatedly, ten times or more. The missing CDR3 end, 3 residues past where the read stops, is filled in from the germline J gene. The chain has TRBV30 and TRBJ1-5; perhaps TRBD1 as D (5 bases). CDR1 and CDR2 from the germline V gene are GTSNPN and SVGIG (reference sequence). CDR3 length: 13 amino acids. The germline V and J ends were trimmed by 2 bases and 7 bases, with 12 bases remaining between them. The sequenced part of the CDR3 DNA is TGTGCCTGGAGTCTCACAGGTGTGCAGCCC. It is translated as CAWSLTGVQP. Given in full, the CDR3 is CAWSLTGVQPQHF.

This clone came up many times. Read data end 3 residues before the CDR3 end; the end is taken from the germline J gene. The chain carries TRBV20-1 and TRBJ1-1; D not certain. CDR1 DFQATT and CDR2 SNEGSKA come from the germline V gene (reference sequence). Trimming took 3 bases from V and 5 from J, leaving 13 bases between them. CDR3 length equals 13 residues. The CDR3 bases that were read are TGCAGTGCTAGCCGCAGGACGGGGACTGAA. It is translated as CSASRRTGTE. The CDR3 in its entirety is CSASRRTGTEAFF.

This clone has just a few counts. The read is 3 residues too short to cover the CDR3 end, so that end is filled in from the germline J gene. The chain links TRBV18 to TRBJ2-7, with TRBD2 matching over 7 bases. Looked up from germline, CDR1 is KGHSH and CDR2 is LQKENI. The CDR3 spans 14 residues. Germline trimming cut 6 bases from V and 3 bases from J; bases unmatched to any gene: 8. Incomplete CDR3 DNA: TGTGCCAGCTCCTTGGGGGGGAAACTCTACGAG. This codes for CASSLGGKLYE. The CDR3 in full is CASSLGGKLYEQYF.

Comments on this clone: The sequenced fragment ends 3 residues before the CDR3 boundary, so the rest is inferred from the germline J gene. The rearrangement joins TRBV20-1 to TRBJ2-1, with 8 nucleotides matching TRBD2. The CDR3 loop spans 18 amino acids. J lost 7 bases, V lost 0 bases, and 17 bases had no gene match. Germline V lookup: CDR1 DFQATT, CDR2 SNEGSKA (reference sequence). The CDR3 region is CSARDPQTSVTVKNEQFF. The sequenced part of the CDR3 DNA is TGCAGTGCTAGAGATCCCCAGACTAGCGTAACGGTTAAGAATGAG.

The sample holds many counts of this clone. CDR3 DNA (partial): TGCAGTGGCAGGGGGCCAACCGGGGAG. Translation: CSGRGPTGE. The CDR3 in full is CSGRGPTGELFF. The V and J genes are TRBV20-1 and TRBJ2-2; TRBD1 matches 8 bases. The read gets to within 3 residues of the CDR3 end, and the germline J gene fills in the rest. With 7 bases clipped from V and 5 bases from J, the junction kept 3 bases outside the gene matches. Germline lookup yields CDR1 DFQATT and CDR2 SNEGSKA (reference sequence). The CDR3 covers 12 residues.

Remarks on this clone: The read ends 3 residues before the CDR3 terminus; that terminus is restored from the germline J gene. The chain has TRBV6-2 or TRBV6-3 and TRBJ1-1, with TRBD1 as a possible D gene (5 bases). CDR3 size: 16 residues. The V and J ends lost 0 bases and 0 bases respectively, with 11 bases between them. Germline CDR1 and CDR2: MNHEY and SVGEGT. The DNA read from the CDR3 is TGTGCCAGCAGTTACTCTGTAGACAGATTGAACACTGAA. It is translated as CASSYSVDRLNTE. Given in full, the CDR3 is CASSYSVDRLNTEAFF.

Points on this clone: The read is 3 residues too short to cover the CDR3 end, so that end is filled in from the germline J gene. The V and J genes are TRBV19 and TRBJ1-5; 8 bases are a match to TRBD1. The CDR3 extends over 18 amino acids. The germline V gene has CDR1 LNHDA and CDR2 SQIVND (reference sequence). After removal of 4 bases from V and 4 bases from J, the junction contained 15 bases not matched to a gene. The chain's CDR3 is CASSKGGTGVLANQPQHF. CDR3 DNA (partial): TGTGCCAGTAGTAAGGGGGGGACAGGTGTTTTAGCGAATCAGCCC. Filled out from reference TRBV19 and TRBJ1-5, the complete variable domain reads DGGITQSPKYLFRKEGQNVTLSCEQNLNHDAMYWYRQDPGQGLRLIYYSQIVNDFQKGDIAEGYSVSREKKESFPLTVTSAQKNPTAFYLCASSKGGTGVLANQPQHFGDGTRLSIL.

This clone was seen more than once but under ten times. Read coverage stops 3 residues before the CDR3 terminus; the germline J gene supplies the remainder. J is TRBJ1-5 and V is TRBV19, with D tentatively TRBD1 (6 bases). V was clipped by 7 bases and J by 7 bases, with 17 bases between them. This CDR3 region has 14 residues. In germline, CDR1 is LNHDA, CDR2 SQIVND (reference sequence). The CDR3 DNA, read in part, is TGTGCCAGTACCTTGAGGGGGAAGGGACAGCCC. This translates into CASTLRGKGQP. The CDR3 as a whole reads CASTLRGKGQPQHF.

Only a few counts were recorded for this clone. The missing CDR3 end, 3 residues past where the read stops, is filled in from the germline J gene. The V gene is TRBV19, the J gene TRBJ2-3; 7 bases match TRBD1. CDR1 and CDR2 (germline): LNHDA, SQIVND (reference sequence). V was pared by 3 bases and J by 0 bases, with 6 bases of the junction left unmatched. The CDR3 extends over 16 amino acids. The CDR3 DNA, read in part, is TGTGCCAGTAGTATTAGGACAGGCGGAAGCACAGATACG. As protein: CASSIRTGGSTDT. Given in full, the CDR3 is CASSIRTGGSTDTQYF.

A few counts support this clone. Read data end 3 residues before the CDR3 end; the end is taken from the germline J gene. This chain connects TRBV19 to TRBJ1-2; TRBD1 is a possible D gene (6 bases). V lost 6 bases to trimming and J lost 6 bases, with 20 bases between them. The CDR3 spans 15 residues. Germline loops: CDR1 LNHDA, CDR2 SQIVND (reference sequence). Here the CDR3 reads CASSHKFGGANGYTF. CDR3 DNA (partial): TGTGCCAGTAGCCACAAATTTGGGGGGGCGAATGGC.